Each of the 7 T cell receptor beta chains below was sequenced from the same sample in a study of blood T cells in healthy people across ages. A sample-barcoded 5' primer and a J-beta primer mix were used in a second PCR of about 7 to 12 cycles. TCRdb ran MiXCR on the 5' RACE reads and lists one entry per CDR3 protein. The sample holds approximately 1.5 million distinct CDR3 sequences, about 31% seen once. Sequencing used blood. The receptors here all came from a woman younger than 45 in good health.

CDR3 DNA sequence: TGTGCCAGCAGGAGACAGGGAAACAATGAGCAGTTCTTC. Amino acids: CASRRQGNNEQFF. The chain combines TRBV6-2 or TRBV6-3 with TRBJ2-1; 7 nucleotides align to TRBD1. The CDR3 consists of 13 residues. Trimming removed 6 bases from V and 5 bases from J; junction bases left unmatched: 4. Germline V gene data show CDR1 as MNHEY and CDR2 as SVGEGT.

This clonotype appeared a few times. The V gene is TRBV13, the J gene TRBJ2-4; TRBD1 is a possible D gene (7 bases). Per the germline V gene, CDR1 is PRHDT and CDR2 is FYEKMQ (reference sequence). V lost 5 bases, J lost 0 bases, and 14 bases lay in between. The CDR3 contains 16 residues. CDR3: CASSTTGDLAKNIQYF. CDR3 in DNA: TGTGCCAGCAGCACAACAGGGGACTTAGCCAAAAACATTCAGTACTTC.

The rearrangement joins TRBV7-3 to TRBJ2-7; 8 positions match TRBD2. The J call could be wrong; TRBJ2-5 is a better fit for the DNA end. Germline values: CDR1 SGHTA, CDR2 FQGTGA. This CDR3 spans 16 amino acids. The CDR3, as DNA: TGTGCCAGCAGCCCGGGGGGGCCTATTGGCGGGGAGACCCAGTACTTC. It translates to CASSPGGPIGGETQYF.

This sequence joins TRBV15 and TRBJ1-1; no clear D. Trimming stripped 0 bases from V and 6 bases from J, with 11 bases between. Germline V gene lookup returns CDR1 LNHNV and CDR2 YYDKDF (reference sequence). The CDR3 runs to 14 residues. The CDR3: CATSRDPVPAEAFF. CDR3 nucleotide sequence: TGTGCCACCAGCAGAGATCCCGTTCCTGCTGAAGCTTTCTTT.

The chain employs TRBV20-1 and TRBJ1-2; D may be TRBD1 (6 bases). Germline V gene sequence: CDR1 DFQATT, CDR2 SNEGSKA (reference sequence). This CDR3 has 13 residues. The CDR3 sequence is CLLGEGGNYGYTF. In DNA, the CDR3 is TGCCTCCTGGGGGAGGGGGGGAACTATGGCTACACCTTC.

This clonotype was seen ten or more times. V gene TRBV9 combines with J gene TRBJ2-7; D could derive from TRBD1 or TRBD2 (5 bases each). V was cut by 0 bases and J by 4 bases, with 17 bases left in between. This CDR3 is built from 16 residues. Germline assignment: CDR1 SGDLS and CDR2 YYNGEE. The DNA for the CDR3 is TGTGCCAGCAGCGTAGGTGGGGACCCTAAGGGGTACGAGCAGTACTTC. It codes for CASSVGGDPKGYEQYF.

The rearrangement joins TRBV10-2 to TRBJ2-7; D unclear. V gave up 10 bases and J gave up 1 base, with 8 bases separating them. CDR3 size: 11 residues. Germline loops: CDR1 WSHSY, CDR2 SAAADI. Here the CDR3 reads CATIGSYEQYF. CDR3 in DNA: TGCGCCACCATAGGTTCCTACGAGCAGTACTTC.